Listed below are T cell receptor beta chains from one sample, sequenced in a study of CD8+ T cells in alopecia areata. Assay: immunoSEQ multiplex PCR; the TCRdb copy retains only in-frame clones and omits some. There are about 160,000 clones in the sample; approximately 45% occur only once, and about 6.4% lies in the top ten. Sequencing used CD4+ T cells sorted from blood. These TCRs come from a human donor with alopecia areata. Both conserved end residues are part of each CDR3. A D gene is named only where the DNA matches it firmly. Clone size is shown for a subset of rows, as once, few, many or a class of expanded clone.

>TRBD1|TRBV5-1|TRBJ1-2|NA
CASSLSPGQGDYGYTF
TGCGCCAGCAGCTTGAGCCCGGGACAGGGGGACTATGGCTACACCTTC
>NA|TRBV29-1|TRBJ2-5|NA
CSVARAGERQETQYF
TGCAGCGTAGCCAGGGCAGGGGAGAGGCAAGAGACCCAGTACTTC
>TRBD1|TRBV29-1|TRBJ1-2|few
CSCGQGNYGYTF
TGCAGTTGCGGACAGGGAAACTATGGCTACACCTTC
>TRBD1|TRBV29-1|TRBJ2-7|few
CSVGTGSYEQYF
TGCAGCGTTGGGACAGGGAGTTACGAGCAGTACTTC
>TRBD1|TRBV5-1|TRBJ2-1|NA
CASSLGQIPYNEQFF
TGCGCCAGCAGCCTGGGACAGATCCCCTACAATGAGCAGTTCTTC
>TRBD2|TRBV4-2|TRBJ2-1|once
CASSQDLSGRADEQFF
TGTGCCAGCAGCCAAGATCTTAGCGGGAGGGCCGATGAGCAGTTCTTC
>NA|TRBV5-1|TRBJ2-6|NA
CASSLVEGSGANVLTF
TGCGCCAGCAGCTTGGTAGAAGGCTCTGGGGCCAACGTCCTGACTTTC
>NA|TRBV28|TRBJ1-2|NA
CASRPQRNYGYTF
TGTGCCAGCAGACCACAGCGAAACTATGGCTACACCTTC
>TRBD1|TRBV7-2|TRBJ1-2|NA
CASSRKPGGGYTF
TGTGCCAGCAGCCGCAAGCCAGGGGGTGGCTACACCTTC
>NA|TRBV5-1|TRBJ2-2|few
CASSLGSSRLTGELFF
TGCGCCAGCAGCTTGGGGAGTTCGAGGCTGACCGGGGAGCTGTTTTTT
>NA|TRBV7-9|TRBJ2-7|few
CASSFDTDYEQYF
TGTGCCAGCAGCTTCGACACCGACTACGAGCAGTACTTC
>TRBD1|TRBV30|TRBJ2-7|NA
CAWSVTGSSYEQYF
TGTGCCTGGAGTGTGACAGGGAGCTCCTACGAGCAGTACTTC
>TRBD2|TRBV9|TRBJ2-1|few
CASSVVGGRENEQFF
TGTGCCAGCAGCGTAGTAGGCGGGAGGGAAAATGAGCAGTTCTTC
>NA|TRBV6-5|TRBJ1-4|NA
CASSYSEGYEKLFF
TGTGCCAGCAGTTACTCGGAGGGATATGAAAAACTGTTTTTT
>NA|TRBV7-3|TRBJ1-1|few
CASSLTPMFVNTEAFF
TGTGCCAGCAGCTTAACACCAATGTTTGTGAACACTGAAGCTTTCTTT
>NA|TRBV13|TRBJ2-4|NA
CASSPRGAAKNIQYF
TGTGCCAGCAGCCCTCGGGGGGCTGCCAAAAACATTCAGTACTTC
>NA|TRBV30|TRBJ1-1|NA
CAWSPPQGLAFF
TGTGCCTGGAGTCCCCCACAGGGTTTAGCTTTCTTT
>TRBD2|TRBV6-5|TRBJ2-3|NA
CASSSAGGTQYF
TGTGCCAGCAGTTCTGCCGGGGGGACGCAGTATTTT
>TRBD2|TRBV25-1|TRBJ2-7|NA
CASSSLGGVDEQYF
TGTGCCAGCAGTTCCCTGGGGGGGGTCGACGAGCAGTACTTC
>TRBD1|TRBV6-1|TRBJ1-3|NA
CASSAQGNSGNTIYF
TGTGCCAGCAGTGCACAGGGGAACTCTGGAAACACCATATATTTT
>NA|TRBV7-8|TRBJ2-3|few
CASSTRGTPGNTQYF
TGTGCCAGCAGCACCAGGGGGACTCCGGGTAATACGCAGTATTTT
>NA|TRBV30|TRBJ1-1|once
CAWSVGQNTEAFF
TGTGCCTGGAGTGTAGGACAGAACACTGAAGCTTTCTTT
>NA|TRBV29-1|TRBJ1-1|NA
CSVVLNTEAFF
TGCAGCGTTGTGCTGAACACTGAAGCTTTCTTT
>NA|TRBV5-1|TRBJ1-1|NA
CASSSYQRGTEAFF
TGCGCCAGCAGCTCATACCAGAGGGGCACTGAAGCTTTCTTT
>NA|TRBV5-1|TRBJ2-5|few
CASRTDYQETQYF
TGCGCCAGCCGGACAGATTACCAAGAGACCCAGTACTTC
>NA|TRBV5-6|TRBJ2-1|few
CASSYDSAYNEQFF
TGTGCCAGCAGCTATGACAGTGCCTACAATGAGCAGTTCTTC
>TRBD1|TRBV29-1|TRBJ1-2|NA
CSASRQGYYGYTF
TGCAGCGCCAGTAGACAGGGATACTATGGCTACACCTTC
>TRBD2|TRBV27|TRBJ2-1|NA
CASSPRGTSGRLTNNEQFF
TGTGCCAGCAGTCCCCGCGGGACTAGCGGGAGGCTAACCAACAATGAGCAGTTCTTC
>NA|TRBV29-1|TRBJ2-4|few
CSVGQGAREEYF
NA
>NA|TRBV4-2|TRBJ2-3|NA
CASSQGEGWGTDTQYF
TGTGCCAGCAGCCAAGGAGAAGGTTGGGGCACAGATACGCAGTATTTT
>TRBD2|TRBV19|TRBJ2-1|NA
CASTMGLAENNEQFF
TGTGCCAGTACCATGGGACTAGCGGAGAACAATGAGCAGTTCTTC
>TRBD1|TRBV18|TRBJ2-4|NA
CASSPMTGGDIQYF
TGTGCCAGCTCACCGATGACAGGGGGCGACATTCAGTACTTC
>NA|TRBV7-8|TRBJ1-5|once
CASSLFLTGNQPQHF
TGTGCCAGCAGCTTATTTCTTACAGGGAATCAGCCCCAGCATTTT
>NA|TRBV6-1|TRBJ2-7|NA
CASNGFSYEQYF
TGTGCCAGCAACGGGTTCTCCTACGAGCAGTACTTC
>NA|TRBV27|TRBJ2-5|NA
CASTRGETQYF
TGTGCCAGCACCCGTGGAGAGACCCAGTACTTC
>NA|TRBV30|TRBJ1-4|NA
CAWSVSAEKLFF
TGTGCCTGGAGTGTAAGCGCTGAAAAACTGTTTTTT
>TRBD2|TRBV29-1|TRBJ2-2|NA
CSTSGSNTGELFF
TGCAGCACTAGCGGGAGTAACACCGGGGAGCTGTTTTTT
>NA|TRBV9|TRBJ2-5|NA
CASSVRIAANEYQETQYF
TGTGCCAGCAGCGTAAGGATAGCGGCCAACGAATACCAAGAGACCCAGTACTTC
>NA|TRBV5-1|TRBJ2-6|NA
CASSPLPVGPGAPGANVLTF
TGCGCCAGCAGCCCTCTGCCGGTGGGGCCTGGCGCCCCTGGGGCCAACGTCCTGACTTTC
>NA|TRBV29-1|TRBJ2-5|NA
CSVEEGRQETQYF
TGCAGCGTTGAAGAGGGGAGACAAGAGACCCAGTACTTC
>NA|TRBV29-1|TRBJ2-7|NA
CSVAYDEQYF
TGCAGCGTAGCGTACGACGAGCAGTACTTC
>NA|TRBV6-5|TRBJ2-6|NA
CASSLYRSGANVLTF
TGTGCCAGCAGCCTTTACAGGTCTGGGGCCAACGTCCTGACTTTC